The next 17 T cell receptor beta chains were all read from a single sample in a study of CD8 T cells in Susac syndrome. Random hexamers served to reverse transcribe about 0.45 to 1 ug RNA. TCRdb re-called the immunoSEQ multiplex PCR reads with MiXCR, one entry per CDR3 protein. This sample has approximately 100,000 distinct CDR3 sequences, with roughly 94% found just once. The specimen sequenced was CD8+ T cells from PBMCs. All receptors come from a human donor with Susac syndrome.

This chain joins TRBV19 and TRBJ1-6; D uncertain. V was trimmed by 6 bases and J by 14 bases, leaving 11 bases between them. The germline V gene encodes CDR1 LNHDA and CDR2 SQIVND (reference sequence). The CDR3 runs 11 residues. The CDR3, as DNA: TGTGCCAGTAGGGGCCTTTTGGCCCTCCACTTT. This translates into CASRGLLALHF.

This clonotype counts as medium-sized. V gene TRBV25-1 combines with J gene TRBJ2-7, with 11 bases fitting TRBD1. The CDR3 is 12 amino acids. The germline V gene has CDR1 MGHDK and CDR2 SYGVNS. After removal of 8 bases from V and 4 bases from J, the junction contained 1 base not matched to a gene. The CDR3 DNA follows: TGTGCCAGCGGACAGGGGGCTTACGAGCAGTACTTC. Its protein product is CASGQGAYEQYF.

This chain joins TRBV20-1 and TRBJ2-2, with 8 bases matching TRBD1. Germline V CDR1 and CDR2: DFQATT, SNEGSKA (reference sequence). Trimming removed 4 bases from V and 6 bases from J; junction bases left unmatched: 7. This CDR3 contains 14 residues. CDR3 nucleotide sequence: TGCAGTGCTATGACAGGGGAAGTCTCCGGGGAGCTGTTTTTT. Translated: CSAMTGEVSGELFF.

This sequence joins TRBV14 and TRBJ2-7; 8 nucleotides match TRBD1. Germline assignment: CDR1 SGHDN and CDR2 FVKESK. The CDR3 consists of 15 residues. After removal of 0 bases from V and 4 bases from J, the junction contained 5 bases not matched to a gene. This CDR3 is CASSQDPGGSYEQYF. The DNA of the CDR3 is TGTGCCAGCAGCCAAGACCCAGGGGGCTCATACGAGCAGTACTTC.

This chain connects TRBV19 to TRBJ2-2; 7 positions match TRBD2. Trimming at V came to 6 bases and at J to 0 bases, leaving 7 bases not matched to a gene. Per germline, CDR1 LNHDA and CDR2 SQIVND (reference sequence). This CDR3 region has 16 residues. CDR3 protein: CASRGEGRPNTGELFF. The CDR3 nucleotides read TGTGCCAGTAGGGGGGAGGGACGGCCGAACACCGGGGAGCTGTTTTTT.

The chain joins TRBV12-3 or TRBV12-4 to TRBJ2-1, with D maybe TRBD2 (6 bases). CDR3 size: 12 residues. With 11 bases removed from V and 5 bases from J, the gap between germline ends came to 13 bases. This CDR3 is CASEGLDNEQFF. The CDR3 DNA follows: TGTGCCTCTGAGGGACTTGACAATGAGCAGTTCTTC.

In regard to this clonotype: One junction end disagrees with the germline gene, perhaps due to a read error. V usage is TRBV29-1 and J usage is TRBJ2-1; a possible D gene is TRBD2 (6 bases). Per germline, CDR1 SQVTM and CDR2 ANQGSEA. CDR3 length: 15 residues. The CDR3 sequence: CSVEGTPSSYNEQFF. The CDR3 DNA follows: TGCAGCGTAGAAGGGACTCCAAGCTCCTACAATGAGCAGTTCTTC.

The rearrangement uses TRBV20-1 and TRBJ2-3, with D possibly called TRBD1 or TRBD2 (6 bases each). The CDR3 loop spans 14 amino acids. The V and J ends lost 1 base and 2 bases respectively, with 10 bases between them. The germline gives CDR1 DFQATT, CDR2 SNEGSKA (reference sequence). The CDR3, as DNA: TGCAGTGCTAGAGGGAGGGGGATCACAGATACGCAGTATTTT. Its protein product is CSARGRGITDTQYF.

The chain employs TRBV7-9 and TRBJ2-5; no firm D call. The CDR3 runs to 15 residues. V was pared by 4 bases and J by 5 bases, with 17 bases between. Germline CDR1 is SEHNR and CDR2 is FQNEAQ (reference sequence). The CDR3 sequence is CASSSGFASSETQYF. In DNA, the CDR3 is TGTGCCAGCAGCTCCGGTTTTGCGTCGTCGGAGACCCAGTACTTC.

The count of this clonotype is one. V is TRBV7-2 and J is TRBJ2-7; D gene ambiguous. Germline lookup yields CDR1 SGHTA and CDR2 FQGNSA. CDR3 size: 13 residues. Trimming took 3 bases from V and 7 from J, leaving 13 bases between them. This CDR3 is CASSFVFSDEQYF. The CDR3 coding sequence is TGTGCCAGCAGCTTTGTGTTCTCAGATGAGCAGTACTTC. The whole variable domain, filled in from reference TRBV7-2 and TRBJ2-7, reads GAGVSQSPSNKVTEKGKDVELRCDPISGHTALYWYRQSLGQGLEFLIYFQGNSAPDKSGLPSDRFSAERTGGSVSTLTIQRTQQEDSAVYLCASSFVFSDEQYFGPGTRLTVT.

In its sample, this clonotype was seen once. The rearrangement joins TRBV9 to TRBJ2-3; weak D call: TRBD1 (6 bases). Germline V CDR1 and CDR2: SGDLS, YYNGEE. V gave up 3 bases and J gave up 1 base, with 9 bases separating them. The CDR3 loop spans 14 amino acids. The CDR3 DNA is TGTGCCAGCAGCGCCCACAGGGGCACAGATACGCAGTATTTT. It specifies CASSAHRGTDTQYF.

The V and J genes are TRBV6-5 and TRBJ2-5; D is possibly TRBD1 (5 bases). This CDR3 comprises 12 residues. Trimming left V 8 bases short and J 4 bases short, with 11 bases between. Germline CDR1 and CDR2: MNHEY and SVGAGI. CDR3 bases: TGTGCCAGCCGGATGGGGCGAGAGACCCAGTACTTC. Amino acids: CASRMGRETQYF.

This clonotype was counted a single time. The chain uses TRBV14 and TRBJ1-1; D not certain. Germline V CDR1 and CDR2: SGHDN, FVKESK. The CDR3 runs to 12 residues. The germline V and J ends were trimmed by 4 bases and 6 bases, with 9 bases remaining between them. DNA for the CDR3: TGTGCCAGCAGCCCCGCCGGGCCTGAAGCTTTCTTT. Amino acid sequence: CASSPAGPEAFF.

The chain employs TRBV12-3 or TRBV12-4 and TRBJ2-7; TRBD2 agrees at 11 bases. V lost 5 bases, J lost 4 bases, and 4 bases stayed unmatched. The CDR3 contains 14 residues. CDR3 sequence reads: CASSPTSGGYEQYF. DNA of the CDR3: TGTGCCAGCAGTCCCACTAGCGGGGGTTACGAGCAGTACTTC.

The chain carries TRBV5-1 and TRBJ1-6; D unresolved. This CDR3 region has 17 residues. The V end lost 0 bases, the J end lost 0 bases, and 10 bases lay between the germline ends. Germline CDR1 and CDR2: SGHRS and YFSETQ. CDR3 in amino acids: CASSLDPPSSYNSPLHF. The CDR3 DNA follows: TGCGCCAGCAGCTTGGATCCGCCGAGCTCCTATAATTCACCCCTCCACTTT.

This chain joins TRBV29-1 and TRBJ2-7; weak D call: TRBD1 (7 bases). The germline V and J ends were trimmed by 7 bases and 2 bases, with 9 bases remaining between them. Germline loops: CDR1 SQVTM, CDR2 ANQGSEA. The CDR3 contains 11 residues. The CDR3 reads CSGGTAYEQYF. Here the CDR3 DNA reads TGCAGCGGCGGGACAGCCTACGAGCAGTACTTC.

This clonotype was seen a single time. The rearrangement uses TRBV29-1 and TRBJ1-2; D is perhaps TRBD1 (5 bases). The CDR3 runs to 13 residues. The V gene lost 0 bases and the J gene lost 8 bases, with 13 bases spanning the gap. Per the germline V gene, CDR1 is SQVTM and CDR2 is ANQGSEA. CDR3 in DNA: TGCAGCGTTGAAGATCGGGGGGAGGGGGGCTACACCTTC. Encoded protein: CSVEDRGEGGYTF.